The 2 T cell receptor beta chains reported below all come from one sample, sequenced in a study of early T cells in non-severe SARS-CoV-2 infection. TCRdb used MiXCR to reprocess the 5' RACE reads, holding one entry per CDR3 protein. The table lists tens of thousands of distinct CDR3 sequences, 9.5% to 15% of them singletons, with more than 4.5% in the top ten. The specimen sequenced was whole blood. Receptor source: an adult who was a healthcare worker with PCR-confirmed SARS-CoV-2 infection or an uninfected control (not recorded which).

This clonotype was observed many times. DNA of the CDR3: TGTGCCAGCAGGGAAAGGGATCCCTACACAGATACGCAGTATTTT. Translation gives CASRERDPYTDTQYF. This chain links TRBV7-2 with TRBJ2-3; D uncertain. Germline assignment: CDR1 SGHTA and CDR2 FQGNSA. Trimming cost V 6 bases and J 2 bases, with 15 bases left between them. This CDR3 has 15 amino acids.

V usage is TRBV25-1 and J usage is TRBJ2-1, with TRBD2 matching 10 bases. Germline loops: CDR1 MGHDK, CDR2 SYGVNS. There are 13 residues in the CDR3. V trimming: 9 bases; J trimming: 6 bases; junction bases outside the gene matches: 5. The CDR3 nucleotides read TGTGCCAGTGCTAGCGGGGGAACCAATGAGCAGTTCTTC. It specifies CASASGGTNEQFF.